A single sample is the source of the 12 T cell receptor beta chains below, sequenced in a study of early T cells in non-severe SARS-CoV-2 infection. TCRdb processed the 5' RACE reads anew with MiXCR; each CDR3 protein has one entry. The table lists around 46,000 distinct CDR3 sequences, around a tenth of them singletons. Sequenced input: whole blood. The receptors shown here come from an adult who was a healthcare worker with PCR-confirmed SARS-CoV-2 infection or an uninfected control (not recorded which).

This clonotype came up a few times. The chain combines TRBV6-2 or TRBV6-3 with TRBJ2-3; 9 bases are shared with TRBD1. Germline V gene data show CDR1 as MNHEY and CDR2 as SVGEGT. The CDR3 runs to 14 residues. V was clipped by 6 bases and J by 4 bases; unmatched bases: 5. CDR3 in amino acids: CASRRQGGADTQYF. As DNA, the CDR3 is TGTGCCAGCAGGAGACAGGGGGGCGCAGATACGCAGTATTTT.

This clonotype was seen repeatedly, ten times or more. The V gene is TRBV12-3 or TRBV12-4, the J gene TRBJ1-1; TRBD1 matches 7 bases. The CDR3 runs to 17 residues. V dropped 5 bases and J dropped 4; count of bases not matched to a gene: 16. The CDR3 loop is CASSPRTQRGRGTEAFF. The CDR3 coding sequence is TGTGCCAGCAGTCCACGAACCCAAAGGGGGCGAGGCACTGAAGCTTTCTTT.

The chain employs TRBV29-1 and TRBJ2-7, with D perhaps TRBD2 (6 bases). Trimming left V 6 bases short and J 6 bases short, with 9 bases between. This CDR3 is built from 10 residues. Germline values: CDR1 SQVTM, CDR2 ANQGSEA. CDR3 amino acids: CSVGRGEQYF. The CDR3 DNA is TGCAGCGTGGGGCGGGGCGAGCAGTACTTC.

In this sample, this clonotype turned up a few times. The V and J genes are TRBV28 and TRBJ1-2; no clear D gene. CDR1 and CDR2 from the germline V gene are MDHEN and SYDVKM. V gave up 3 bases and J gave up 6 bases, with 20 bases separating them. This CDR3 is built from 16 residues. DNA for the CDR3: TGTGCCAGCAGTTTGCAGCAGGTCGGATTCCCCAATGGCTACACCTTC. It encodes CASSLQQVGFPNGYTF.

This clonotype was detected many times. This chain connects TRBV11-2 to TRBJ2-5; 7 bases are shared with TRBD2. V gave up 3 bases and J gave up 4 bases; unmatched junction bases: 8. The CDR3 length is 15 residues. The V gene's germline CDR1 is SGHAT and CDR2 FQNNGV. The CDR3, as DNA: TGTGCCAGCAGCTTGAATGCGGGAGTAGGAGAGACCCAGTACTTC. Translating it yields CASSLNAGVGETQYF.

There are a few counts of this clonotype. The gene calls are TRBV6-2 or TRBV6-3 and TRBJ2-1; no definite D call. The CDR3 sequence is 15 residues long. V shed 6 bases and J shed 5 bases, with 17 bases lying between them. In germline, CDR1 is MNHEY, CDR2 SVGEGT. The CDR3 here is CASREYLTPNNEQFF. The DNA of the CDR3 is TGTGCCAGCAGAGAGTATTTGACCCCTAACAATGAGCAGTTCTTC.

This clonotype was detected only a few times. The J gene is TRBJ2-3, the V gene TRBV28; D not resolved. The CDR3 consists of 14 residues. With 2 bases removed from V and 4 bases from J, the gap between germline ends came to 10 bases. CDR1 MDHEN and CDR2 SYDVKM come from the germline V gene. CDR3: CASSLPAGADTQYF. In DNA form, the CDR3 reads TGTGCCAGCAGTTTACCCGCCGGCGCAGATACGCAGTATTTT.

This clonotype was observed a few times. This chain connects TRBV29-1 to TRBJ2-3; D gene unclear. This CDR3 contains 13 residues. Germline CDR1 SQVTM, CDR2 ANQGSEA. Trimming took off 6 bases at V and 1 base at J, with 11 bases between the two ends. CDR3 loop: CSVGYVGTDTQYF. The CDR3 DNA reads as TGCAGCGTCGGATATGTTGGCACAGATACGCAGTATTTT.

This clonotype came up many times. The chain employs TRBV10-3 and TRBJ1-1, with 7 bases aligning to TRBD1. Germline V gene data show CDR1 as ENHRY and CDR2 as SYGVKD. The CDR3 is made up of 14 amino acids. The V segment lost 8 bases and the J segment 3 bases; nucleotides outside the gene matches: 9. As DNA, the CDR3 is TGTGCCATCGCTACCTCGGACAGGTACACTGAAGCTTTCTTT. Translating it yields CAIATSDRYTEAFF.

The chain joins TRBV7-2 to TRBJ1-1; D perhaps matches TRBD1 (6 bases). Germline V gene data show CDR1 as SGHTA and CDR2 as FQGNSA. V gave up 6 bases and J gave up 7 bases, with 15 bases separating them. This CDR3 contains 13 residues. CDR3: CASRQTGLNEAFF. The CDR3, as DNA: TGTGCCAGCAGACAAACAGGGCTGAATGAAGCTTTCTTT.

This clonotype has more than one count but fewer than ten. This chain joins TRBV4-3 and TRBJ2-7; D unclear. CDR3 length: 13 amino acids. The V end lost 0 bases, the J end lost 4 bases, and 7 bases lay between the germline ends. Germline-derived CDR1 and CDR2 are LGHNA and YSLEER. The CDR3 sequence: CASSQDWGYEQYF. The CDR3 DNA reads as TGCGCCAGCAGCCAAGATTGGGGTTACGAGCAGTACTTC.

There are many counts of this clonotype. The V gene is TRBV12-3 or TRBV12-4, the J gene TRBJ2-1; 14 bases agree with TRBD2. The CDR3 contains 20 residues. V was pared by 5 bases and J by 1 base, with 13 bases of the junction left unmatched. CDR3 in DNA: TGTGCCAGCAGTCTGGGACTAGCGGGAGCTATGAGGGATTCCTACAATGAGCAGTTCTTC. Translated, it gives CASSLGLAGAMRDSYNEQFF.